The rows below give T cell receptor beta chains drawn from one sample of a study of regulatory T cells in long-lasting Graves disease. In TCRdb, the multiplex PCR reads were re-called with MiXCR into one record per CDR3 protein. The repertoire includes a few hundred thousand distinct CDR3 sequences, about 17% of them detected once, and about 25% sits in the top ten. A further study also used this sample, focusing on T cells in Graves' hyperthyroidism and ophthalmopathy.

The sample in question was peripheral blood mononuclear cells (PBMCs), obtained at new diagnosis, from a patient treated with antithyroid drugs. The receptors stem from a young woman with Graves disease. Each CDR3 is given with its conserved first and last residue. A D gene is named only where the DNA matches it firmly. Only some rows state a clone size, as once, few, many or a class for expanded clones.

v_call	j_call	clone_size	cdr3_length	d_call	cdr3_aa	cdr3_nt
TRBV11-2	TRBJ2-3	many	14	.	CASSWGPTTDTQYF	TGTGCCAGCAGCTGGGGACCAACCACAGATACGCAGTATTTT
TRBV27	TRBJ2-1	.	15	.	CASSMKGLDPYEQFF	TGTGCCAGCTCGATGAAGGGTCTGGATCCCTACGAGCAGTTCTTC
TRBV28	TRBJ2-1	many	14	TRBD2	CASKEGGRYNEQFF	TGTGCCAGCAAGGAGGGAGGGCGCTACAATGAGCAGTTCTTC
TRBV7-9	TRBJ2-1	many	17	TRBD2	CASSLEPTSDSYNEQFF	TGTGCCAGCAGCTTAGAGCCTACTAGCGACTCCTACAATGAGCAGTTCTTC
TRBV3-1	TRBJ2-1	.	16	TRBD1	CASSQPLRDRYNEQFF	TGTGCCAGCAGCCAACCGCTCCGGGACAGATACAATGAGCAGTTCTTC
TRBV7-3	TRBJ2-3	.	14	.	CASSFDYSTDTQYF	TGTGCCAGCAGCTTCGATTACAGCACAGATACGCAGTATTTT
TRBV20-1	TRBJ2-1	.	14	TRBD2	CSAITSGNYTEQFF	TGCAGTGCAATCACTAGCGGGAATTACACTGAGCAGTTCTTC
TRBV7-9	TRBJ2-2	.	16	TRBD2	CASSHRLAGGTGELFF	TGTGCCAGCAGCCACCGACTAGCGGGAGGTACCGGGGAGCTGTTTTTT
TRBV28	TRBJ2-7	many	14	TRBD1	CASSPTGFTYEQYF	TGTGCCAGCAGTCCGACAGGGTTTACCTACGAGCAGTACTTC
TRBV30	TRBJ2-7	few	13	.	CAWSVEGRGEQYF	TGTGCCTGGAGTGTAGAGGGCAGGGGCGAGCAGTACTTC
TRBV6-1	TRBJ2-3	many	15	TRBD2	CASKLAGGVTDTQYF	TGTGCCAGCAAATTAGCGGGAGGGGTCACAGATACGCAGTATTTT
TRBV20-1	TRBJ2-7	many	16	.	CSARTPIVNFAYEQYF	TGCAGTGCTAGAACTCCGATTGTAAATTTCGCCTACGAGCAGTACTTC
TRBV18	TRBJ1-2	many	16	.	CASSIKTGPTNYGYTF	TGTGCCAGCTCAATTAAGACAGGCCCGACTAACTATGGCTACACCTTC
TRBV2	TRBJ2-1	many	15	.	CASSEVLGALNEQFF	TGTGCCAGCAGTGAAGTTTTAGGAGCCCTCAATGAGCAGTTCTTC
TRBV18	TRBJ2-3	.	13	.	CASSPVFTDTQYF	TGTGCTAGCTCACCAGTTTTCACAGATACGCAGTATTTT
TRBV13	TRBJ2-4	few	14	.	CASSAPLAKNIQYF	TGTGCCAGCAGCGCCCCACTAGCCAAAAACATTCAGTACTTC
TRBV29-1	TRBJ2-3	once	11	TRBD1	CSAYRGDTQYF	TGCAGCGCCTACAGGGGAGATACGCAGTATTTT
TRBV6-1	TRBJ2-5	many	14	.	CASSPRVSQETQYF	TGTGCCAGCAGTCCACGGGTGTCCCAAGAGACCCAGTACTTC
TRBV27	TRBJ1-2	many	14	.	CARGADSVNYGYTF	TGTGCCAGGGGGGCGGACAGTGTAAACTATGGCTACACCTTC
TRBV10-1	TRBJ2-1	many	14	.	CASSEGSPYNEQFF	TGCGCCAGCAGTGAAGGCTCCCCCTACAATGAGCAGTTCTTC
TRBV29-1	TRBJ2-1	.	12	TRBD1	CSGDRADNEQFF	TGCAGCGGGGACAGGGCGGACAATGAGCAGTTCTTC
TRBV6-2/TRBV6-3	TRBJ1-2	many	14	TRBD1	CASSYATGNYGYTF	TGTGCCAGCAGTTACGCGACAGGGAACTATGGCTACACCTTC
TRBV20-1	TRBJ2-5	.	18	TRBD2	CSVIAPGLAGNIQETQYF	TGCAGTGTCATCGCCCCGGGACTAGCGGGAAATATCCAAGAGACCCAGTACTTC
TRBV12-3/TRBV12-4	TRBJ2-7	many	14	TRBD1	CASRKGTGVYEQYF	TGTGCCAGCAGGAAGGGGACAGGGGTGTACGAGCAGTACTTC
TRBV7-9	TRBJ2-7	many	14	.	CASSLVQGTYEQYF	TGTGCCAGCAGCTTAGTACAGGGAACCTACGAGCAGTACTTC
TRBV12-3/TRBV12-4	TRBJ2-7	few	14	.	CASSLSLTFYEQYF	TGTGCCAGCAGTTTGAGTCTAACCTTCTACGAGCAGTACTTC
TRBV3-1	TRBJ2-2	.	16	TRBD2	CASTAGGPINTGELFF	TGTGCCAGCACAGCGGGAGGGCCGATCAACACCGGGGAGCTGTTTTTT
TRBV5-1	TRBJ1-2	.	14	.	CASSPHETGYGYTF	TGCGCCAGCAGCCCTCACGAAACAGGCTATGGCTACACCTTC
TRBV6-1	TRBJ2-1	.	13	.	CASSKTGPNEQFF	TGTGCCAGCAGTAAAACAGGCCCCAATGAGCAGTTCTTC
TRBV20-1	TRBJ2-1	many	13	TRBD1	CSAGVLQGGRQFF	TGCAGTGCTGGGGTTCTACAGGGGGGCCGCCAGTTCTTC
TRBV29-1	TRBJ2-1	many	12	.	CSVEGGANEQFF	TGCAGCGTTGAGGGGGGCGCCAATGAGCAGTTCTTC
TRBV6-5	TRBJ2-5	many	13	TRBD1	CASSYYRGETQYF	TGTGCCAGCAGTTACTACAGGGGTGAGACCCAGTACTTC
TRBV4-2	TRBJ1-1	.	17	.	CASSQTSGRSLNTEAFF	TGTGCCAGCAGCCAGACCTCGGGGAGATCCTTGAACACTGAAGCTTTCTTT
TRBV2	TRBJ1-1	.	16	.	CASSPLGQALNTEAFF	TGCGCCAGCAGCCCCTTGGGGCAGGCATTGAACACTGAAGCTTTCTTT
TRBV7-9	TRBJ1-4	few	15	.	CASTLAGTTNEKLFF	TGTGCCAGCACCCTTGCCGGGACAACGAATGAAAAACTGTTTTTT
TRBV5-6	TRBJ1-6	.	15	.	CASSPIGPGNSPLHF	TGTGCCAGCAGCCCCATAGGACCTGGTAATTCACCCCTCCACTTT
TRBV9	TRBJ2-1	few	14	.	CASSVIGDGDRQFF	TGTGCCAGCAGCGTAATTGGAGACGGGGACCGTCAGTTCTTC
TRBV7-8	TRBJ2-3	many	16	TRBD2	CASSLDTSGSTDTQYF	TGTGCCAGCAGCTTAGACACTAGCGGTAGCACAGATACGCAGTATTTT
TRBV6-2/TRBV6-3	TRBJ2-3	many	19	TRBD2	CASSARRLAGGLSADTQYF	TGTGCCAGCAGTGCACGTAGACTAGCGGGAGGCCTCAGTGCAGATACGCAGTATTTT
TRBV7-9	TRBJ2-2	.	13	.	CASRGQGDGELFF	TGTGCCAGCAGAGGGCAGGGCGACGGGGAGCTGTTTTTT
TRBV6-1	TRBJ2-1	few	11	.	CATQSRGQQFF	TGTGCCACCCAGTCTCGGGGCCAGCAGTTCTTC
TRBV7-9	TRBJ2-7	many	18	.	CASSSQGSAGRAGYEQYF	TGTGCCAGCAGCTCGCAGGGGTCGGCAGGGAGGGCCGGGTACGAGCAGTACTTC
TRBV20-1	TRBJ2-7	many	13	TRBD2	CSARTSGIYEQYF	TGCAGTGCTAGGACTAGCGGGATCTACGAGCAGTACTTC
TRBV12-3/TRBV12-4	TRBJ2-7	many	14	TRBD1	CASSLDRGGYEQYF	TGCGCCAGCAGCTTGGACAGGGGTGGGTACGAGCAGTACTTC
TRBV28	TRBJ2-7	many	15	TRBD2	CASRRTSGSSYEQYF	TGTGCCAGCAGGAGGACTAGCGGGAGCTCCTACGAGCAGTACTTC
TRBV12-5	TRBJ2-3	.	18	.	CASGLVRIEDISTDTQYF	TGTGCTAGTGGTTTGGTAAGAATAGAGGACATCAGCACAGATACGCAGTATTTT
TRBV7-9	TRBJ2-7	.	16	.	CASSRGTDQRTYEQYF	TGTGCCAGCAGCCGCGGGACGGATCAGAGGACCTACGAGCAGTACTTC
TRBV11-2	TRBJ2-5	many	14	TRBD2	CASSLVGGPETQYF	TGTGCCAGCAGCTTGGTGGGAGGGCCAGAGACCCAGTACTTC
TRBV11-2	TRBJ2-2	.	14	.	CAGSLERASGELFF	TGTGCCGGCAGCTTAGAAAGGGCTTCCGGGGAGCTGTTTTTT
TRBV27	TRBJ1-5	many	13	.	CASSLARNQPQHF	TGTGCCAGCAGTTTAGCGCGCAATCAGCCCCAGCATTTT
TRBV2	TRBJ2-5	many	11	.	CASSVLETQYF	TGTGCCAGCAGTGTTTTAGAGACCCAGTACTTC
TRBV4-3	TRBJ2-7	few	17	TRBD2	CASSQEGGLAVSYEQYF	TGCGCCAGCAGCCAAGAAGGAGGACTAGCGGTTTCCTACGAGCAGTACTTC
TRBV29-1	TRBJ2-2	few	15	TRBD2	CSVELASGYTGELFF	TGCAGCGTTGAATTGGCTAGCGGTTACACCGGGGAGCTGTTTTTT
TRBV28	TRBJ2-7	.	15	TRBD2	CASSTSGSTGYEQYF	TGTGCCAGCTCGACTAGCGGGAGCACGGGCTACGAGCAGTACTTC
TRBV18	TRBJ1-1	many	16	.	CASSPLSRTDNTEAFF	TGTGCCAGCTCACCGCTTAGTAGGACAGACAACACTGAAGCTTTCTTT
TRBV6-2/TRBV6-3	TRBJ1-5	few	15	.	CASSYLQGREQPQHF	TGTGCCAGCAGTTATTTGCAGGGGAGGGAACAGCCCCAGCATTTT
TRBV11-2	TRBJ1-4	.	12	.	CASSDNSEKLFF	TGTGCCAGCAGCGATAATAGTGAAAAACTGTTTTTT
TRBV6-1	TRBJ2-7	.	14	.	CASTHAGRSAEQYF	TGTGCCAGCACCCACGCGGGGAGGTCGGCCGAGCAGTACTTC
TRBV19	TRBJ1-4	.	14	.	CASKERASNEKLFF	TGTGCCAGTAAAGAGAGGGCTAGTAATGAAAAACTGTTTTTT
TRBV12-3/TRBV12-4	TRBJ2-5	many	13	.	CASSLIGQETQYF	TGTGCCAGCAGTTTAATAGGTCAAGAGACCCAGTACTTC